This T cell receptor beta chain was recovered during a study of regulatory T cells in long-lasting Graves disease. Time point defined: persistent/refractory GD, antithyroid drugs over 5 years with positive TRAb. From PBMCs, RNA was extracted and then used to make the TCR library. A remark on this clonotype: Antigen: not known. A junction end diverges from the germline sequence, so it may reflect a read error.

Whole-study findings and limits: Clonotypes that were public and shared totalled 2,741 in persistent patients versus approximately 970 in new patients.

CDR3 regions were amplified by Arm-PCR using iRepertoire HTBI primers to build TCR beta libraries. TCRdb called the multiplex PCR reads again in MiXCR, with one record for every CDR3 protein. The sample contains fewer than 450,000 distinct CDR3 sequences, less than 25% of which appear only once. The CDR3 length is 13 residues. Per the germline V gene, CDR1 is SGHVS and CDR2 is FNYEAQ. This TCR was sampled from a female donor with Graves disease. The J gene is TRBJ1-1, the V gene TRBV7-6, with D perhaps TRBD1 (6 bases). Sequencing was performed on peripheral blood mononuclear cells (PBMCs), taken when the disease was refractory, from a patient treated with antithyroid drugs. Here the CDR3 DNA reads TGTGCCAGCAGCTTAAACAGGGTGACTGTAGCTTTCTTT. This encodes CASSLNRVTVAFF.